The rows below give T cell receptor beta chains drawn from one sample of a study of CD8+CD57+ T cells in acquired aplastic anemia. TCRdb called the reads again in MiXCR, with one record for every CDR3 protein. The sample lists fewer than 250,000 distinct CDR3 sequences; around 46% were seen once. The sequenced sample consisted of sorted CD4+, CD8+, or CD8+CD57+ T cells (not recorded which) from PBMCs. The receptors were gathered from a human donor with aplastic anemia. The CDR3 runs from the conserved cysteine through the conserved F or W. The order of the fields is CDR3 DNA, CDR3 protein, D gene, CDR3 length, J gene, V gene, clone size. A D gene is named only where the DNA matches it firmly. The size field is filled for only some rows; it gives once, few, many or a size class.

TGTGCCAGCAGTTTCGAGGGACAGGGGGCGAGGGGCTACACCTTC CASSFEGQGARGYTF TRBD1 15 TRBJ1-2 TRBV2 NA
TGCAGTGCTAGCAGCCTACAGGAGTACCAAGAGACCCAGTACTTC CSASSLQEYQETQYF NA 15 TRBJ2-5 TRBV20-1 many
TGTGCCAGCAGCTTAGGGTATGGGGAGACCCAGTACTTC CASSLGYGETQYF NA 13 TRBJ2-5 TRBV7-8 NA
TGTGCCACCAGCAGAGGGACAGGGGAATCCTACGAGCAGTACTTC CATSRGTGESYEQYF TRBD1 15 TRBJ2-7 TRBV15 few
TGTGCCAGCAGACCGTCGGGGAGCGAGTACGAGCAGTACTTC CASRPSGSEYEQYF NA 14 TRBJ2-7 TRBV25-1 NA
TGTGCCAGTTCGACAGCAAACTATGGCTACACCTTC CASSTANYGYTF NA 12 TRBJ1-2 TRBV5-6 many
TGTGCCAGCAGTTACACAGGGGGCGAAGGAGAGACCCAGTACTTC CASSYTGGEGETQYF TRBD1 15 TRBJ2-5 TRBV6-5 many
TGTGCCAGCAGGAAAATTGACAGGGACACCGGGGAGCTGTTTTTT CASRKIDRDTGELFF TRBD1 15 TRBJ2-2 TRBV5-8 NA
TGCAGTGCCGCACGGGATACGCAGTATTTT CSAARDTQYF NA 10 TRBJ2-3 TRBV20-1 NA
TGCGCCAGCAGCCAAAAAATGGGGGCTAACTATGGCTACACCTTC CASSQKMGANYGYTF NA 15 TRBJ1-2 TRBV10-1 once
TGTGCCTGGAGTGAAGCAGGGGATGTGAATGAGCAGTTCTTC CAWSEAGDVNEQFF NA 14 TRBJ2-1 TRBV30 many
TGTGCCTGTTGGAACACTGAAGCTTTCTTT CACWNTEAFF NA 10 TRBJ1-1 TRBV30 few
TGTGCCAGCAGCTTACCGGGGCACTCCTACAATGAGCAGTTCTTC CASSLPGHSYNEQFF NA 15 TRBJ2-1 TRBV7-9 many
TGTGCCAGTAGTATGAGTATGGCAGGGCCCTACGAGCAGTACTTC CASSMSMAGPYEQYF NA 15 TRBJ2-7 TRBV19 NA
TGCGCCAGCAGTGATGGCGCAACACCTTACAATGAGCAGTTCTTC CASSDGATPYNEQFF NA 15 TRBJ2-1 TRBV10-1 NA
TGCAGCGTTGGGGACGGGGTTTTGGGCAATCAGCCCCAGCATTTT CSVGDGVLGNQPQHF NA 15 TRBJ1-5 TRBV29-1 NA
TGCGCCAGCAGCGAGACTTCAACTAATGAAAAACTGTTTTTT CASSETSTNEKLFF NA 14 TRBJ1-4 TRBV5-1 NA
TGTGCCAGCAGCTTTAGTAGCGGGCAGAGCACAGATACGCAGTATTTT CASSFSSGQSTDTQYF TRBD2 16 TRBJ2-3 TRBV7-2 NA
TGCGCCAGCAGCTTAGGTCGGTCGGTCTTGGACGAGCAGTACTTC CASSLGRSVLDEQYF NA 15 TRBJ2-7 TRBV7-2 NA
TGTGCCAGCAGTTTTGGCGGGGGATCCTATAATTCACCCCTCCACTTT CASSFGGGSYNSPLHF NA 16 TRBJ1-6 TRBV27 few
TGCGCCAGCAGCCAACGTTGGGATACGGGACAGTACTCCCCGATTATTGCCTACACCTTC CASSQRWDTGQYSPIIAYTF TRBD1 20 TRBJ1-2 TRBV4-1 few